This T cell receptor beta chain was sequenced in a study of response to subunit inactivated influenza vaccine. TCRdb re-analysed the RT-PCR reads in MiXCR, keeping a single row per CDR3 protein. The sample includes more than 550,000 distinct CDR3 sequences, around 11% seen only once; the top ten take 10% to 13%. The CDR3 contains 15 residues. V was clipped by 2 bases and J by 6 bases; unmatched bases: 8. Germline V gene sequence: CDR1 DFQATT, CDR2 SNEGSKA (reference sequence). This TCR was recovered from a man between 45 and 60 years old who received an inactivated influenza vaccine. The V and J genes are TRBV20-1 and TRBJ2-7, with 12 bases aligning to TRBD2. Sample: PBMCs from blood, taken on the day of vaccination. CDR3: CSARSPSGGAGEQYF. The CDR3 DNA is TGCAGTGCTAGATCCCCTAGCGGGGGGGCTGGCGAGCAGTACTTC.